This T cell receptor (beta chain) was sequenced for a study of type 1 regulatory T cells. As for the study in general: An in vitro protocol generated T-allo10, a Tr1-enriched, alloantigen-specific CD4 T cell product.

The germline CDR1 and CDR2 sequences are SQVTM and ANQGSEA. The CDR3 is made up of 13 amino acids. V dropped 6 bases and J dropped 5; count of bases not matched to a gene: 3. T-allo10 cells from the graft donor were described as anergic, host-alloantigen-specific, and alloantigen-specific suppressors. TCRdb reprocessed the reads via MiXCR and lists one record per CDR3 protein. This table holds around 62,000 distinct CDR3 sequences, about 69% found once. Turning to this clonotype: Its target is not known.

The receptor comes from a human donor in good health. The sample consisted of cultured T cells, either the whole culture or a sorted T cell fraction (not recorded which). The subset here: Tr1-enriched cell product generated in vitro against host alloantigens. The gene calls are TRBV29-1 and TRBJ2-5, with TRBD2 identical over 13 bases. The CDR3 protein is CSVTSGRWETQYF. The CDR3 nucleotides are TGCAGCGTGACTAGCGGGAGGTGGGAGACCCAGTACTTC.